Following are 27 T cell receptor beta chains from one sample sequenced in a study of cytomegalovirus exposure and HLA in healthy donors. Primers: 60 Vbeta forward and 13 Jbeta reverse. Method: immunoSEQ multiplex PCR; TCRdb's copy keeps in-frame clones and lacks some. Seen here are 95,000 to 150,000 clones, 74% observed once, and the top ten hold about 4.4%. The sample was PBMCs. Receptors were obtained from a woman between 50 and 59 years old in good health and CMV-seropositive.

The chain links TRBV28 to TRBJ1-2; D not resolved. The V and J ends lost 10 bases and 2 bases respectively, with 14 bases between them. The CDR3 is 13 residues long. Per the germline V gene, CDR1 is MDHEN and CDR2 is SYDVKM. The CDR3 loop is CAIELSSNYGYTF. CDR3 nucleotides: TGTGCCATCGAATTGAGCTCAAACTATGGCTACACCTTC.

The gene calls are TRBV6-6 and TRBJ1-5; no reliable D call. CDR1 is MNHNY and CDR2 is SVGAGI in the germline V gene (reference sequence). Trimming cost V 0 bases and J 12 bases, with 12 bases left between them. The CDR3 length is 13 residues. As DNA, the CDR3 is TGTGCCAGCAGTTACTCCCGGGAGGCGAGCCAGCATTTT. As protein: CASSYSREASQHF.

The chain is built from TRBV2 and TRBJ2-7, with D tentatively TRBD1 (5 bases). V gave up 7 bases and J gave up 1 base, with 14 bases separating them. CDR1 is SNHLY, CDR2 FYNNEI, per germline. This CDR3 has 14 residues. This CDR3 reads CASIGPRVSYEQYF. CDR3 sequence (DNA): TGTGCCAGCATCGGGCCCAGGGTGTCCTACGAGCAGTACTTC.

Only a few counts were recorded for this clone. In DNA form, the CDR3 reads TGTGCCAGCAGCCCGCGGACTAGCGGGGGAGGATCCTACGAGCAGTACTTC. This codes for CASSPRTSGGGSYEQYF. J is TRBJ2-7 and V is TRBV5-5; TRBD2 agrees at 13 bases. Germline-derived CDR1 and CDR2 are SGHKS and YYEKEE (reference sequence). This CDR3 has 17 residues. J gave up 1 base and V 4 bases, and 8 bases lay outside the gene matches.

J is TRBJ1-2 and V is TRBV4-1; 8 bases are shared with TRBD1. With 5 bases clipped from V and 3 bases from J, the junction kept 14 bases outside the gene matches. The CDR3 covers 17 residues. Germline lookup yields CDR1 MGHRA and CDR2 YSYEKL. The DNA of the CDR3 is TGCGCCAGCAGCTACCGGCAGGAAGCAGGGGGCCACTATGGCTACACCTTC. Its protein product is CASSYRQEAGGHYGYTF.

The chain recombines TRBV18 with TRBJ1-4; 8 bases are shared with TRBD1. V trimming: 2 bases; J trimming: 5 bases; junction bases outside the gene matches: 13. This CDR3 region has 18 residues. Germline CDR1 is KGHSH and CDR2 is LQKENI. CDR3 DNA sequence: TGTGCCAGCTCACCAGGGACAGGACGAGGGGGGAAAAATGAAAAACTGTTTTTT. This sequence encodes CASSPGTGRGGKNEKLFF.

This clone was recorded only once. The CDR3 DNA sequence: TGCGCCAGCAGCAAACAGGGGGCAAAGGACGAGCAGTTCTTC. The encoded protein is CASSKQGAKDEQFF. This sequence joins TRBV5-1 and TRBJ2-1; 9 bases match TRBD1. The J segment lost 10 bases and the V segment lost 4 bases, leaving 9 bases of the junction unmatched. Germline V gene data show CDR1 as SGHRS and CDR2 as YFSETQ. The CDR3 is 14 amino acids.

The chain joins TRBV7-9 to TRBJ2-1; 8 bases are shared with TRBD2. Germline lookup yields CDR1 SEHNR and CDR2 FQNEAQ (reference sequence). The V gene end was trimmed by 4 bases and the J gene end by 9 bases; junction bases not matched to a gene: 8. This CDR3 spans 14 amino acids. CDR3 coding DNA: TGTGCCAGCAGCTCCTCGACGGGGGGGGGTGAGCAGTTCTTC. It yields the protein CASSSSTGGGEQFF. Variable domain in full (rest from reference TRBV7-9 and TRBJ2-1): DTGVSQNPRHKITKRGQNVTFRCDPISEHNRLYWYRQTLGQGPEFLTYFQNEAQLEKSRLLSDRFSAERPKGSFSTLEIQRTEQGDSAMYLCASSSSTGGGEQFFGPGTRLTVL.

The rearrangement links TRBV11-2 to TRBJ2-3; D might be TRBD1 (5 bases). From germline, CDR1 is SGHAT and CDR2 FQNNGV. V was clipped by 6 bases and J by 2 bases, with 6 bases between them. The CDR3 covers 12 residues. In DNA form, the CDR3 reads TGTGCCAGCAGGACAGCCACAGATACGCAGTATTTT. This sequence encodes CASRTATDTQYF. The variable domain in full, completed from reference TRBV11-2 and TRBJ2-3, reads EAGVAQSPRYKIIEKRQSVAFWCNPISGHATLYWYQQILGQGPKLLIQFQNNGVVDDSQLPKDRFSAERLKGVDSTLKIQPAKLEDSAVYLCASRTATDTQYFGPGTRLTVL.

This clone was seen a single time. This rearrangement joins TRBV2 to TRBJ2-1; TRBD2 matches at 9 bases. CDR3 length equals 15 residues. Germline-derived CDR1 and CDR2 are SNHLY and FYNNEI. J was trimmed by 4 bases and V by 6 bases; bases with no gene match: 7. For the CDR3, the DNA is TGTGCCAGCAGAGCCCTAGCGGGGAGGTACAATGAGCAGTTCTTC. It encodes CASRALAGRYNEQFF.

J is TRBJ2-3 and V is TRBV11-3, with 9 bases aligning to TRBD2. The V and J ends lost 5 bases and 2 bases, in that order; junction bases with no gene match: 8. The length of the CDR3 is 16 residues. Germline values: CDR1 SGHNT, CDR2 YENEEA. The CDR3 region has the DNA TGTGCCAGCAGCCGGCGGGGGGGGAGCCTCACAGATACGCAGTATTTT. It encodes CASSRRGGSLTDTQYF. The variable domain in full, with the rest retrieved from reference TRBV11-3 and TRBJ2-3, is EAGVVQSPRYKIIEKKQPVAFWCNPISGHNTLYWYLQNLGQGPELLIRYENEEAVDDSQLPKDRFSAERLKGVDSTLKIQPAELGDSAVYLCASSRRGGSLTDTQYFGPGTRLTVL.

J is TRBJ2-3 and V is TRBV7-3; D not certain. Between the trimmed V and J ends, which lost 9 bases and 6 bases, there was a span of 19 bases. The CDR3 has 14 residues. CDR1 SGHTA and CDR2 FQGTGA come from the germline V gene. The DNA of the CDR3 is TGTGCCAGTAGCAAAATGGCAGACGGGGATACGCAGTATTTT. Translating gives CASSKMADGDTQYF.

The chain employs TRBV4-2 and TRBJ2-1; 10 nucleotides match TRBD2. This CDR3 comprises 17 residues. With 5 bases clipped from V and 3 bases from J, the junction kept 10 bases outside the gene matches. Germline loops: CDR1 LGHNA, CDR2 YNFKEQ. The CDR3 region is CASSGGPSSGGYNEQFF. The CDR3 nucleotides are TGTGCCAGCAGCGGCGGACCCTCTAGCGGGGGCTACAATGAGCAGTTCTTC.

The chain carries TRBV10-3 and TRBJ2-3, with D unclear. Trimming pared 6 bases from V and 4 bases from J, leaving 5 bases between. CDR3 length equals 11 residues. Germline CDR1 reads ENHRY; CDR2 reads SYGVKD. DNA for the CDR3: TGTGCCATCAGGGGCCCAGATACGCAGTATTTT. Its translation is CAIRGPDTQYF.

This chain connects TRBV4-1 to TRBJ1-5; 8 bases line up with TRBD1. Germline loops: CDR1 MGHRA, CDR2 YSYEKL. The ends lost 5 bases at V and 5 bases at J; junction bases unmatched: 8. CDR3 length: 15 residues. The CDR3 DNA is TGCGCCAGCAGCACTCGACAGGGGCCGGATCAGCCCCAGCATTTT. Its translation is CASSTRQGPDQPQHF.

Comments on this clone: Other nucleotide sequences from this sample produce the same CDR3. The V gene is TRBV5-1, the J gene TRBJ2-2; TRBD1 is a possible D gene (6 bases). Germline V gene data show CDR1 as SGHRS and CDR2 as YFSETQ. The CDR3 has 16 amino acids. Trimming took off 4 bases at V and 7 bases at J, with 20 bases between the two ends. The CDR3 protein is CASSTQDTGMGGELFF. The DNA for the CDR3 is TGCGCCAGCAGCACGCAAGATACAGGGATGGGCGGGGAGCTGTTTTTT. Combining the CDR3 with reference TRBV5-1 and TRBJ2-2 gives the whole variable domain KAGVTQTPRYLIKTRGQQVTLSCSPISGHRSVSWYQQTPGQGLQFLFEYFSETQRNKGNFPGRFSGRQFSNSRSEMNVSTLELGDSALYLCASSTQDTGMGGELFFGEGSRLTVL.

The chain carries TRBV19 and TRBJ1-3; a possible D gene is TRBD1 (5 bases). From germline, CDR1 is LNHDA and CDR2 SQIVND (reference sequence). This CDR3 has 15 amino acids. Trimming took off 3 bases at V and 8 bases at J, with 17 bases between the two ends. For the CDR3, the DNA is TGTGCCAGTAGTATGGGGCAGGGCGGCGCGGACACCATATATTTT. Translated, it gives CASSMGQGGADTIYF.

This clone was picked up a small number of times. The chain joins TRBV5-1 to TRBJ2-1; TRBD2 matches 7 bases. After removal of 8 bases from V and 8 bases from J, the junction contained 19 bases not matched to a gene. CDR3 length: 16 residues. CDR1 and CDR2 from the germline V gene are SGHRS and YFSETQ. The CDR3 DNA reads TGCGCCAGTAACCCTGGCGGGGGAGGAGGGAGGGATGAGCAGTTCTTC. Translated, it gives CASNPGGGGGRDEQFF.

The chain carries TRBV9 and TRBJ1-1; maybe TRBD1 (6 bases). There are 13 residues in the CDR3. Germline V gives CDR1 SGDLS, CDR2 YYNGEE. Trimming shortened V by 3 bases and J by 4 bases, and 10 bases separated the two germline ends. CDR3 protein: CASSEGDRTEAFF. In nucleotides, the CDR3 is TGTGCCAGCAGCGAGGGGGATCGCACTGAAGCTTTCTTT. The full variable domain, completed using reference TRBV9 and TRBJ1-1, is DSGVTQTPKHLITATGQRVTLRCSPRSGDLSVYWYQQSLDQGLQFLIQYYNGEERAKGNILERFSAQQFPDLHSELNLSSLELGDSALYFCASSEGDRTEAFFGQGTRLTVV.

This clone was counted a single time. The chain recombines TRBV4-3 with TRBJ1-2, with 9 bases fitting TRBD1. The CDR3 has 16 amino acids. The V and J ends lost 3 bases and 4 bases, in that order; junction bases with no gene match: 9. The germline V gene has CDR1 LGHNA and CDR2 YSLEER. The chain's CDR3 is CASSQTTGGYGYGYTF. In DNA form, the CDR3 reads TGCGCCAGCAGCCAGACAACAGGGGGCTACGGCTATGGCTACACCTTC.

The J gene is TRBJ1-6, the V gene TRBV7-9; 7 nucleotides line up with TRBD1. CDR3 length: 16 amino acids. Germline assignment: CDR1 SEHNR and CDR2 FQNEAQ (reference sequence). V lost 1 base to trimming and J lost 7 bases; unmatched junction nucleotides: 7. CDR3 DNA: TGTGCCAGCAGCTTAGTTCTTCGGACAGGCAATTCACCCCTCCACTTT. Amino acid sequence: CASSLVLRTGNSPLHF.

The chain joins TRBV5-4 to TRBJ2-3; 8 bases line up with TRBD2. This CDR3 is built from 20 residues. Germline loops: CDR1 SGHNT, CDR2 YYREEE (reference sequence). The junction had 21 bases not matched to a gene; V was cut back by 4 bases and J by 2 bases. The CDR3 sequence: CASSPDVGIAGFSITDTQYF. In DNA form, the CDR3 reads TGTGCCAGCAGCCCGGACGTGGGGATAGCGGGGTTCTCCATCACAGATACGCAGTATTTT.

The chain couples TRBV9 to TRBJ1-3; D gene uncertain. This CDR3 region has 14 residues. Trimming shortened V by 3 bases and J by 1 base, and 8 bases separated the two germline ends. Germline-derived CDR1 and CDR2 are SGDLS and YYNGEE. DNA of the CDR3: TGTGCCAGCAGCGAGACACAATCTGGAAACACCATATATTTT. It translates to CASSETQSGNTIYF.

This clone was found a few times. This chain connects TRBV5-5 to TRBJ2-3; 11 bases align to TRBD2. With 4 bases clipped from V and 1 base from J, the junction kept 2 bases outside the gene matches. The germline gives CDR1 SGHKS, CDR2 YYEKEE (reference sequence). The CDR3 sequence is 15 residues long. CDR3 protein: CASSLAGGGTDTQYF. The DNA of the CDR3 is TGTGCCAGCAGCCTAGCGGGGGGTGGCACAGATACGCAGTATTTT.

CDR3 DNA sequence: TGCGCCAGCAGCCTTCAGGGGAATCAGCCCCAGCATTTT. This sequence encodes CASSLQGNQPQHF. The V call is TRBV5-1, the J call TRBJ1-5, with D tentatively TRBD1 (6 bases). The CDR3 consists of 13 residues. Germline V gene sequence: CDR1 SGHRS, CDR2 YFSETQ. V lost 4 bases and J 4 bases, leaving 9 bases between the germline ends. The entire variable domain, with the rest obtained from reference TRBV5-1 and TRBJ1-5, is as follows: KAGVTQTPRYLIKTRGQQVTLSCSPISGHRSVSWYQQTPGQGLQFLFEYFSETQRNKGNFPGRFSGRQFSNSRSEMNVSTLELGDSALYLCASSLQGNQPQHFGDGTRLSIL.

The V call is TRBV5-8, the J call TRBJ1-5; TRBD1 matches at 11 bases. Germline trimming cut 3 bases from V and 6 bases from J; bases unmatched to any gene: 11. Germline-derived CDR1 and CDR2 are SGHTS and YDEGEE. This CDR3 is 17 amino acids long. The CDR3 region is CASSSGTGGSQSQPQHF. DNA of the CDR3: TGTGCCAGCAGCTCAGGGACAGGGGGTTCGCAAAGTCAGCCCCAGCATTTT.

The rearrangement joins TRBV6-4 to TRBJ2-1; 11 bases align to TRBD2. V dropped 5 bases and J dropped 8; count of bases not matched to a gene: 8. This CDR3 has 15 residues. Germline V lookup: CDR1 MRHNA, CDR2 SNTAGT. The CDR3 bases are TGTGCCAGCAGTCCCGTAGCGGGGGGGGCTCATGAGCAGTTCTTC. Its protein product is CASSPVAGGAHEQFF.